These T cell receptor beta chains were read from a single sample in a study of T-cell memory formation after mild COVID-19. TCRdb independently ran MiXCR on the 5' RACE reads; one entry per CDR3 protein. The sample shows 45,000 to 65,000 distinct CDR3 sequences, over 7.5% of them seen only once. The specimen sequenced was PBMCs or a T cell subset sorted from them (not recorded which). The receptors derive from a man between 18 and 35 years old who had mild COVID-19 (a few samples of this study predate the infection). Cell type and time point are not known. CDR3s include the opening cysteine and the closing phenylalanine or tryptophan. The D gene is left open where the match is weak. Only some rows state a clone size, as once, few, many or a class for expanded clones.

D	J	size	V	CDR3	DNA
NA	TRBJ1-6	NA	TRBV7-2	CASSSDIPGFSPLHF	TGTGCCAGCAGCTCAGACATACCAGGGTTTTCACCCCTCCACTTT
NA	TRBJ2-3	many	TRBV5-1	CASSLRAAGSTDTQYF	TGCGCCAGCAGCTTGAGAGCGGCCGGTAGCACAGATACGCAGTATTTT
TRBD1	TRBJ2-3	NA	TRBV6-5	CASTPIGQGTYTQYF	TGTGCCAGCACCCCTATCGGACAGGGGACATATACGCAGTATTTT
NA	TRBJ1-1	NA	TRBV28	CASVILAGREAFF	TGTGCCAGCGTCATTCTGGCGGGACGGGAAGCTTTCTTT
NA	TRBJ2-1	NA	TRBV24-1	CATSETVDNEQFF	TGTGCCACCAGTGAGACGGTAGACAATGAGCAGTTCTTC
NA	TRBJ1-6	NA	TRBV4-3	CASSQSGAESPLHF	TGCGCCAGCAGCCAGTCAGGGGCGGAATCACCCCTCCACTTT
TRBD1	TRBJ2-3	NA	TRBV20-1	CSAYRGADTQYF	TGCAGTGCGTACAGGGGTGCAGATACGCAGTATTTT
NA	TRBJ1-6	few	TRBV7-2	CASSYANSPLHF	TGTGCCAGCAGCTACGCAAATTCACCCCTCCACTTT
NA	TRBJ1-1	few	TRBV28	CASSLAVPSEAFF	TGTGCCAGCAGTTTGGCCGTCCCTAGTGAAGCTTTCTTT
NA	TRBJ1-3	NA	TRBV7-6	CASSRGPSSGNTIYF	TGTGCCAGCAGTCGGGGGCCATCCTCTGGAAACACCATATATTTT
TRBD2	TRBJ2-1	NA	TRBV29-1	CSVEGSGGVYNEQFF	TGCAGCGTTGAAGGGAGCGGGGGGGTCTACAATGAGCAGTTCTTC
NA	TRBJ1-2	NA	TRBV28	CASSSGGQDYGYTF	TGTGCCAGCAGTTCCGGGGGGCAGGACTATGGCTACACCTTC
NA	TRBJ2-7	few	TRBV5-1	CASSFDSQSSYEQYF	TGCGCCAGCAGCTTTGACAGCCAGAGCTCCTACGAGCAGTACTTC
NA	TRBJ2-1	many	TRBV9	CASSLGGGQYNEQFF	TGTGCCAGCAGCCTAGGAGGGGGCCAGTACAATGAGCAGTTCTTC
TRBD1	TRBJ2-5	NA	TRBV5-1	CASTPGQELETQYF	TGCGCCAGCACACCGGGACAGGAGCTTGAGACCCAGTACTTC
TRBD1	TRBJ2-7	few	TRBV20-1	CSAMGQGGQYF	TGCAGTGCTATGGGACAGGGGGGGCAGTACTTC
NA	TRBJ1-5	NA	TRBV4-3	CASSRRRDGNQPQHF	TGCGCCAGCAGCCGGCGCCGGGACGGCAATCAGCCCCAGCATTTT
NA	TRBJ2-2	few	TRBV7-9	CASSAQLSGTGELFF	TGTGCCAGCAGCGCCCAGTTATCGGGGACCGGGGAGCTGTTTTTT
NA	TRBJ2-6	few	TRBV12-3/TRBV12-4	CASSFFGGRGANVLTF	TGTGCCAGCAGTTTCTTTGGGGGCAGGGGGGCCAACGTCCTGACTTTC
NA	TRBJ2-6	few	TRBV4-2	CASSQENGVSGANVLTF	TGTGCCAGCAGCCAAGAAAATGGGGTGTCTGGGGCCAACGTCCTGACTTTC
NA	TRBJ2-2	few	TRBV5-1	CASRQGPQNTGELFF	TGCGCCAGCCGGCAGGGACCCCAGAACACCGGGGAGCTGTTTTTT
TRBD1	TRBJ2-2	many	TRBV5-6	CASSLTGGGPNTGELFF	TGTGCCAGCAGCCTGACAGGGGGAGGCCCGAACACCGGGGAGCTGTTTTTT
NA	TRBJ1-1	NA	TRBV5-1	CASSLGTTVNTEALF	TGCGCCAGCAGCTTGGGAACCACAGTGAACACTGAAGCTTTGTTT
TRBD1	TRBJ2-5	few	TRBV20-1	CSATRFGDRQETQYF	TGCAGTGCTACCCGATTTGGGGACAGGCAAGAGACCCAGTACTTC
NA	TRBJ2-2	many	TRBV29-1	CSVAARADTGELFF	TGCAGCGTTGCTGCGAGGGCAGATACCGGGGAGCTGTTTTTT
NA	TRBJ2-3	NA	TRBV7-9	CASSLEGSLQYF	TGTGCCAGCAGCTTAGAGGGGTCGCTGCAGTATTTT
NA	TRBJ1-1	once	TRBV5-1	CASSLGSGISTEAFF	TGCGCCAGCAGCTTGGGGTCAGGAATAAGCACTGAAGCTTTCTTT
TRBD1	TRBJ2-3	NA	TRBV7-9	CASSHTGGPDTQYF	TGTGCCAGCAGCCACACAGGGGGTCCAGATACGCAGTATTTT
NA	TRBJ2-4	medium-sized	TRBV5-6	CASSLWARNIQYF	TGTGCCAGCAGCTTGTGGGCCAGAAACATTCAGTACTTC
NA	TRBJ1-6	few	TRBV6-6	CASKETSSSSLHF	TGTGCCAGCAAGGAGACAAGCTCGTCGAGCCTCCACTTT
TRBD1	TRBJ1-3	many	TRBV4-3	CASSQDRGLNTIYF	TGCGCCAGCAGCCAGGACAGGGGGCTTAACACCATATATTTT
NA	TRBJ2-7	NA	TRBV6-2/TRBV6-3	CASSYSRGPYEQYF	TGTGCCAGCAGTTACAGCAGGGGTCCCTACGAGCAGTACTTC
NA	TRBJ2-5	many	TRBV20-1	CSARDLRQAEETQYF	TGCAGTGCTAGAGATCTGAGGCAGGCCGAAGAGACCCAGTACTTC
NA	TRBJ1-1	NA	TRBV15	CATSRDRIGLGTEAFF	TGTGCCACCAGCAGAGATCGGATAGGGTTGGGCACTGAAGCTTTCTTT
TRBD1	TRBJ2-7	NA	TRBV6-5	CASRSGQSSYEQYF	TGTGCCAGCAGGTCGGGACAGAGCTCCTACGAGCAGTACTTC
NA	TRBJ2-7	many	TRBV12-3/TRBV12-4	CASRLGPYEQYF	TGTGCCAGCAGATTGGGGCCCTACGAGCAGTACTTC
NA	TRBJ1-4	few	TRBV20-1	CSALQETYEKLFF	TGCAGTGCTCTACAGGAGACTTATGAAAAACTGTTTTTT
NA	TRBJ2-3	many	TRBV20-1	CSARDYNRDPDTQYF	TGCAGTGCTAGAGATTATAACAGGGACCCAGATACGCAGTATTTT
NA	TRBJ2-5	NA	TRBV5-1	CASSLLYQETQYF	TGCGCCAGCAGCTTGCTCTACCAAGAGACCCAGTACTTC
NA	TRBJ2-7	NA	TRBV2	CASTARDPYEQYF	TGTGCCAGCACGGCCAGGGACCCATACGAGCAGTACTTC
NA	TRBJ2-5	NA	TRBV7-2	CASSLRFESVGETQYF	TGTGCCAGCAGCTTACGGTTTGAGAGCGTAGGGGAGACCCAGTACTTC